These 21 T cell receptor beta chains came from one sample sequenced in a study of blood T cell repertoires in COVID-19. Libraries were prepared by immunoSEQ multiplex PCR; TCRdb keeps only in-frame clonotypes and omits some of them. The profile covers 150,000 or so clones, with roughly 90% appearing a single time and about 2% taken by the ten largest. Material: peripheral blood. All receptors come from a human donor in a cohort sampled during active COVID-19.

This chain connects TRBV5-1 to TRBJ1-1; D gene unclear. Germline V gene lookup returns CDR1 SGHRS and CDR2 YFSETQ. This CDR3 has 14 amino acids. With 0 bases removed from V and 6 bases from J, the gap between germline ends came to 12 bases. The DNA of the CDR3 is TGCGCCAGCAGCTTGGTCCAGCAGGAGGCTGAAGCTTTCTTT. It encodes CASSLVQQEAEAFF.

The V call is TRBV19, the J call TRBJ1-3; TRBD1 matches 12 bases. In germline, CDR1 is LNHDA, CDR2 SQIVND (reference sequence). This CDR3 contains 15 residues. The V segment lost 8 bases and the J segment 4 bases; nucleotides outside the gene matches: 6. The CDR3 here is CASRTGQGAGNTIYF. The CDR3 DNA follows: TGTGCCAGTCGAACGGGACAGGGGGCCGGAAACACCATATATTTT.

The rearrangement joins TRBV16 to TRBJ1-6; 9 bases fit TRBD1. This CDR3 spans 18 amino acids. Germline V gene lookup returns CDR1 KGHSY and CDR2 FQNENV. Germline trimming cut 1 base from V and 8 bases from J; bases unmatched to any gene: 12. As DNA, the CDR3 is TGTGCCAGCAGCCAATATGCTCCACAGGGGGCGATGCATTCACCCCTCCACTTT. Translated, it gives CASSQYAPQGAMHSPLHF.

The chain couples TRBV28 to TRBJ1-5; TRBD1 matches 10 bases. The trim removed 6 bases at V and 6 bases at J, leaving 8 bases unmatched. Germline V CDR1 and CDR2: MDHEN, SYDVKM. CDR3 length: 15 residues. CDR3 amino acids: CASRPGQGSRQPQHF. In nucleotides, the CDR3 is TGTGCCAGCAGACCGGGACAGGGGAGTCGTCAGCCCCAGCATTTT. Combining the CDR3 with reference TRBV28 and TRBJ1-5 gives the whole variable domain DVKVTQSSRYLVKRTGEKVFLECVQDMDHENMFWYRQDPGLGLRLIYFSYDVKMKEKGDIPEGYSVSREKKERFSLILESASTNQTSMYLCASRPGQGSRQPQHFGDGTRLSIL.

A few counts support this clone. The CDR3 bases are TGTGCCAGCAGTTTACAGGTGGATACGCAGTATTTT. Translated, it gives CASSLQVDTQYF. This chain links TRBV6-2 or TRBV6-3 with TRBJ2-3; weak D call: TRBD1 (5 bases). Germline loops: CDR1 MNHEY, CDR2 SVGEGT. The V end was cut by 4 bases, the J end by 6 bases, with 8 bases between. The CDR3 contains 12 residues.

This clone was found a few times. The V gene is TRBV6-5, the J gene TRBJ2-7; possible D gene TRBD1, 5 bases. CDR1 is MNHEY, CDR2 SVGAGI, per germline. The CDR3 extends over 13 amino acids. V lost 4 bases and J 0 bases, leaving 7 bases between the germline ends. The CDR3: CASSWTPSYEQYF. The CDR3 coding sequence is TGTGCCAGCAGTTGGACACCCTCCTACGAGCAGTACTTC.

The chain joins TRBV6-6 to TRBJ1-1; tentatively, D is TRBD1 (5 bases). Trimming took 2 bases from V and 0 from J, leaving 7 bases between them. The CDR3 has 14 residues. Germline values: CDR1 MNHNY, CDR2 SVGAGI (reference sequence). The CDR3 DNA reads TGTGCCAGCAGTTACCGGGGGGTGAACACTGAAGCTTTCTTT. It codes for CASSYRGVNTEAFF.

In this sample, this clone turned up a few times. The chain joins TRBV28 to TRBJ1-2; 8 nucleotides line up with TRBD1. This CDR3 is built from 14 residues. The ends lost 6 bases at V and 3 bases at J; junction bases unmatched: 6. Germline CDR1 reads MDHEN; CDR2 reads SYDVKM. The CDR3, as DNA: TGTGCCAGCAGATCCTCAGGGGGCCACTATGGCTACACCTTC. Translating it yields CASRSSGGHYGYTF.

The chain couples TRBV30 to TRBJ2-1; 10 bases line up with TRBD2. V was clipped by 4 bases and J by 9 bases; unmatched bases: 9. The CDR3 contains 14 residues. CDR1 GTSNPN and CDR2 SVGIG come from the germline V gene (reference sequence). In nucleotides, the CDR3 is TGTGCCTGGATGATAGCGGGGGGTCCCCGTGAGCAGTTCTTC. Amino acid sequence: CAWMIAGGPREQFF.

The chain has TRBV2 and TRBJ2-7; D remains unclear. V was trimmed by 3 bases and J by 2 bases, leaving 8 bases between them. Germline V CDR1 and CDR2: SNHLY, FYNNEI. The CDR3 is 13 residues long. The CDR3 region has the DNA TGTGCCAGCAGTGACATTTCTACCTACGAGCAGTACTTC. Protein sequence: CASSDISTYEQYF.

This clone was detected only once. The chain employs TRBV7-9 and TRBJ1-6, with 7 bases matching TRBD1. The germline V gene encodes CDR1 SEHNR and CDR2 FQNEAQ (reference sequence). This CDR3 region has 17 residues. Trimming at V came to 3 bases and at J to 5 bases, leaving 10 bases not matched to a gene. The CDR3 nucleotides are TGTGCCAGCAGCTTTCTGCCGGGACAGAGAAATAATTCACCCCTCCACTTT. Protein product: CASSFLPGQRNNSPLHF.

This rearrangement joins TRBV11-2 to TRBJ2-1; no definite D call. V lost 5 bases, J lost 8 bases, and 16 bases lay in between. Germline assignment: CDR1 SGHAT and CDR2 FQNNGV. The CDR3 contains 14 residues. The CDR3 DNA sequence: TGTGCCAGCAGCAAAAAAAGTCAAGCCGATGAGCAGTTCTTC. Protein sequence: CASSKKSQADEQFF.

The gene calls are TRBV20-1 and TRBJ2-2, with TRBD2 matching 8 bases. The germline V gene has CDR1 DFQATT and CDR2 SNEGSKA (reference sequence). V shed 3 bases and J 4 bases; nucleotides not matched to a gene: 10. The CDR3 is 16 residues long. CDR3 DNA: TGCAGTGCTAGTATGGCGGGAGGAGTGTTCACCGGGGAGCTGTTTTTT. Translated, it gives CSASMAGGVFTGELFF.

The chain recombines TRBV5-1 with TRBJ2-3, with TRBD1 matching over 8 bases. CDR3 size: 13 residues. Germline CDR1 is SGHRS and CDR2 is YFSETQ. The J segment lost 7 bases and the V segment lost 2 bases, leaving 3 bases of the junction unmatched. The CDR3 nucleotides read TGCGCCAGCAGCTTCACAGGGGGGAATACGCAGTATTTT. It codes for CASSFTGGNTQYF.

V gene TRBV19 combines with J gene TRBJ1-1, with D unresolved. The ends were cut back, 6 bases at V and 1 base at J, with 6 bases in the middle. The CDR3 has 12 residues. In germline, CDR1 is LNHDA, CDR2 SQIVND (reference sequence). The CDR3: CASRSGNTEAFF. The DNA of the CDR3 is TGTGCCAGTAGGAGTGGGAACACTGAAGCTTTCTTT.

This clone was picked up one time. CDR3 sequence (DNA): TGTGCCAGCAGCACGACAGGGACCTATGGCTACACCTTC. Translated: CASSTTGTYGYTF. The chain couples TRBV2 to TRBJ1-2, with 7 bases identical to TRBD1. V shed 6 bases, J shed 4 bases, and the junction held 5 bases outside the gene matches. The V gene's germline CDR1 is SNHLY and CDR2 FYNNEI. This CDR3 spans 13 amino acids.

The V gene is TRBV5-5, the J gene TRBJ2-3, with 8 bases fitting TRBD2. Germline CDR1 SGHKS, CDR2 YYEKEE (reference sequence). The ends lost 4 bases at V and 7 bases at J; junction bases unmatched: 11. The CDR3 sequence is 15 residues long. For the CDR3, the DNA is TGTGCCAGCAGCCCCGGGGGGGAGGCTTTTCATACGCAGTATTTT. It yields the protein CASSPGGEAFHTQYF. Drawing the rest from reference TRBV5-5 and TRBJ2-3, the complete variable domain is DAGVTQSPTHLIKTRGQQVTLRCSPISGHKSVSWYQQVLGQGPQFIFQYYEKEERGRGNFPDRFSARQFPNYSSELNVNALLLGDSALYLCASSPGGEAFHTQYFGPGTRLTVL.

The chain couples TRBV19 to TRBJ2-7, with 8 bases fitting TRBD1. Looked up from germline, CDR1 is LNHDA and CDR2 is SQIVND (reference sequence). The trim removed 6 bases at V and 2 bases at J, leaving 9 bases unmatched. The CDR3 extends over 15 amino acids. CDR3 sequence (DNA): TGTGCCAGTAGGATGACCGACAGGGGAACCTACGAGCAGTACTTC. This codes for CASRMTDRGTYEQYF.

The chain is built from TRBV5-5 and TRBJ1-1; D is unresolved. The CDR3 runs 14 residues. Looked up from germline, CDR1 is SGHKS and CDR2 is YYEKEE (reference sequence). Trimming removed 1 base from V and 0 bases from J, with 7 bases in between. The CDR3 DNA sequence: TGTGCCAGCAGCTTGTGGGCTTTGAACACTGAAGCTTTCTTT. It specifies CASSLWALNTEAFF. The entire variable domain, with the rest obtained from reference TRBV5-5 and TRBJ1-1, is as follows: DAGVTQSPTHLIKTRGQQVTLRCSPISGHKSVSWYQQVLGQGPQFIFQYYEKEERGRGNFPDRFSARQFPNYSSELNVNALLLGDSALYLCASSLWALNTEAFFGQGTRLTVV.

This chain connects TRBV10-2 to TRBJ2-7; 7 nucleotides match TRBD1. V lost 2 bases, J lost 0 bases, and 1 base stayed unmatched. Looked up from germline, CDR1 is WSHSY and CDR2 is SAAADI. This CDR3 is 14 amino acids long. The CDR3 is CASSEGQASYEQYF. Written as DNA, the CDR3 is TGCGCCAGCAGTGAGGGACAGGCCTCCTACGAGCAGTACTTC.

The CDR3 reads CSGASTEAFF. As DNA, the CDR3 is TGCAGCGGCGCGTCCACTGAAGCTTTCTTT. This rearrangement joins TRBV29-1 to TRBJ1-1; D uncertain. Trimming removed 7 bases from V and 4 bases from J, with 7 bases in between. This CDR3 has 10 amino acids. CDR1 is SQVTM, CDR2 ANQGSEA, per germline.